This T cell receptor beta chain stems from a study of cytomegalovirus exposure and HLA in healthy donors. Study context: Researchers found that 81% of 398 genotyped donors fell within the Caucasian-associated ancestry cluster. Notes on the study in general: Later, TCR association rates were found to vary by HLA locus, highest for DRB1 and lowest for HLA-C.

This PCR relied on a set of 60 Vbeta primers and 13 Jbeta primers. Profiling relied on immunoSEQ multiplex PCR, and the TCRdb table lists in-frame clones only, not all of them. The data hold about 190,000 clones, with roughly 85% observed a single time. As to this clone: Its antigen is as yet unknown.

Germline CDR1 is WNHNN and CDR2 is SYGVQD (reference sequence). V lost 6 bases to trimming and J lost 8 bases, with 14 bases between them. This CDR3 has 13 residues. The origin of this receptor is a boy aged 2 to 9 in good health and CMV-seronegative. Material for sequencing was PBMCs. The chain is built from TRBV10-1 and TRBJ2-1; TRBD1 might be the D (6 bases). CDR3 coding DNA: TGCGCCAGCAGGAGGACAGTAGAGGATGAGCAGTTCTTC. This encodes CASRRTVEDEQFF.